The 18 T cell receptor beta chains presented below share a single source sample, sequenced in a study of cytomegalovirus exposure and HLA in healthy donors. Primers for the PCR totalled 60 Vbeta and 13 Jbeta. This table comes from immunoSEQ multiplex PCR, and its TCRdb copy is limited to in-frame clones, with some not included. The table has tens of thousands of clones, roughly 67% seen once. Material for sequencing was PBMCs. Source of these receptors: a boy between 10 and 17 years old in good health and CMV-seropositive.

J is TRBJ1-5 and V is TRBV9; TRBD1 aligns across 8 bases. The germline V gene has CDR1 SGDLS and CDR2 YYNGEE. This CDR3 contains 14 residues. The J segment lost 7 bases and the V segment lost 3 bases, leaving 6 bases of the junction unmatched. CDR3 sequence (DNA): TGTGCCAGCAGCGCGACAGGGGCGGGCCAGCCCCAGCATTTT. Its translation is CASSATGAGQPQHF.

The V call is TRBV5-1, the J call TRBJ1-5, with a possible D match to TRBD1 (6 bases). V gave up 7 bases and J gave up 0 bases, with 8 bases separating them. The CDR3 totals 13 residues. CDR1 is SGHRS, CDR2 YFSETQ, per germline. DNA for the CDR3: TGCGCCAGCCGGACAGATAGCAATCAGCCCCAGCATTTT. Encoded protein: CASRTDSNQPQHF.

The CDR3 nucleotides read TGTGCCAGCAGCTTAGTGGGCGATGAGCAGTTCTTC. Its protein is CASSLVGDEQFF. The rearrangement links TRBV7-9 to TRBJ2-1; D is undetermined. CDR3 length: 12 residues. Trimming removed 1 base at V and 8 bases at J, with 6 bases between. The germline CDR1 and CDR2 sequences are SEHNR and FQNEAQ (reference sequence). Full variable domain (remainder filled in from reference TRBV7-9 and TRBJ2-1): DTGVSQNPRHKITKRGQNVTFRCDPISEHNRLYWYRQTLGQGPEFLTYFQNEAQLEKSRLLSDRFSAERPKGSFSTLEIQRTEQGDSAMYLCASSLVGDEQFFGPGTRLTVL.

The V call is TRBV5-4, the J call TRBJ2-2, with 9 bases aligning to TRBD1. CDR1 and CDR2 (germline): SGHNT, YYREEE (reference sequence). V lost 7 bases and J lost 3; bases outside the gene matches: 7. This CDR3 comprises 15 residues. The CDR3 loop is CASGLDRGYTGELFF. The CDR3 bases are TGTGCCAGCGGACTGGACAGGGGCTACACCGGGGAGCTGTTTTTT.

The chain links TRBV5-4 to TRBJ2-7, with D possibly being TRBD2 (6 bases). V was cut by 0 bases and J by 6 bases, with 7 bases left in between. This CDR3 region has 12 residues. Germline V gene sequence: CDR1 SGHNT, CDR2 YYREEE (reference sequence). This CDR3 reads CASSLAGSEQYF. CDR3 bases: TGTGCCAGCAGCTTGGCCGGGAGCGAGCAGTACTTC.

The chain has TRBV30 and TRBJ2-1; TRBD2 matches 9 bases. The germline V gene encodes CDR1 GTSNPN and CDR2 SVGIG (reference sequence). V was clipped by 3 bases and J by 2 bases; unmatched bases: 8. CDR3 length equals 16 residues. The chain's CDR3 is CAWSRNPSGAYNEQFF. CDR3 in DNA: TGTGCCTGGAGCCGGAACCCTAGCGGGGCCTACAATGAGCAGTTCTTC.

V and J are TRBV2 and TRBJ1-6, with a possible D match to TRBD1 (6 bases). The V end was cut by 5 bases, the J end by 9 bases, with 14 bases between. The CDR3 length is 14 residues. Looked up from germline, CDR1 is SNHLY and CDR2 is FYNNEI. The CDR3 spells CASSLRGGASPLHF. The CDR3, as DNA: TGTGCCAGCAGTCTCCGAGGGGGGGCTTCACCCCTCCACTTT.

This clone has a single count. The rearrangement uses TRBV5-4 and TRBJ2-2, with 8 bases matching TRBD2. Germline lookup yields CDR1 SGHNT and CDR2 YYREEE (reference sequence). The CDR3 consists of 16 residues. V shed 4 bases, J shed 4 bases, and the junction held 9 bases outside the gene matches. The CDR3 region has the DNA TGTGCCAGCAGCACCCCCGGGGGGGCGAGCACCGGGGAGCTGTTTTTT. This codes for CASSTPGGASTGELFF.

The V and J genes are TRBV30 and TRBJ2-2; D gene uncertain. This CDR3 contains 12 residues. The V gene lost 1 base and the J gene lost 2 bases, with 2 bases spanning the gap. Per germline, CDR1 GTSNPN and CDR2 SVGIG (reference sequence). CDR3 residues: CAWSANTGELFF. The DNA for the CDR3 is TGTGCCTGGAGTGCTAACACCGGGGAGCTGTTTTTT.

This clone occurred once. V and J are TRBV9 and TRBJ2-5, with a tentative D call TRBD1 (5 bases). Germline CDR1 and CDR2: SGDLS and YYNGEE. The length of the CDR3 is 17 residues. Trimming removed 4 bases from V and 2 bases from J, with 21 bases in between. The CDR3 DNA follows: TGTGCCAGCAGCTCTCACTTATTTGAAGGGGTACAAGAGACCCAGTACTTC. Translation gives CASSSHLFEGVQETQYF.

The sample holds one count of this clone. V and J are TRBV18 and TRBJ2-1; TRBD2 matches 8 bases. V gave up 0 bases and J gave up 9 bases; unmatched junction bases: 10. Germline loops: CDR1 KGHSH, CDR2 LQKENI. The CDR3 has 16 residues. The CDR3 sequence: CASSPPNGGAGCEQFF. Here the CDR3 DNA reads TGTGCCAGCTCACCACCGAACGGGGGGGCTGGCTGTGAGCAGTTCTTC.

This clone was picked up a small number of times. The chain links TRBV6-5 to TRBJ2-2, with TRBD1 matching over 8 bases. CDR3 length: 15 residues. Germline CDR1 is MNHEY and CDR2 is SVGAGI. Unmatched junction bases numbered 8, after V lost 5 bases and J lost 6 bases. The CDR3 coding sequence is TGTGCCAGCAGTGGACGGACAGGGATGGCCGGGGAGCTGTTTTTT. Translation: CASSGRTGMAGELFF.

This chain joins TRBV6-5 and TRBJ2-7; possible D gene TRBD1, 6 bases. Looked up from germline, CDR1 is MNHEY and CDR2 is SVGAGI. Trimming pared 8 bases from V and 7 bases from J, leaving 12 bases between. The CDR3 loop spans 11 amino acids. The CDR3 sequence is CASGGLGEQYF. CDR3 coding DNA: TGTGCCAGCGGGGGCCTAGGGGAGCAGTACTTC.

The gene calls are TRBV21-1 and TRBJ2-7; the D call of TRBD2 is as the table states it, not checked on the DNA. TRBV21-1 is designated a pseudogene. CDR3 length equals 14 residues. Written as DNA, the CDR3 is TGTGCCAGCAGGTTCGGGTCGTATTCCCACGAGCAGTACTTC. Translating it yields CASRFGSYSHEQYF.

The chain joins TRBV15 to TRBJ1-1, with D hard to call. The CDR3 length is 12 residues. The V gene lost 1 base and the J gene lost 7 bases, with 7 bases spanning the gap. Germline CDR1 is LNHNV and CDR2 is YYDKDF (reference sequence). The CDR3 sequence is CATSRAGGEAFF. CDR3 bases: TGTGCCACCAGCAGAGCGGGAGGTGAAGCTTTCTTT.

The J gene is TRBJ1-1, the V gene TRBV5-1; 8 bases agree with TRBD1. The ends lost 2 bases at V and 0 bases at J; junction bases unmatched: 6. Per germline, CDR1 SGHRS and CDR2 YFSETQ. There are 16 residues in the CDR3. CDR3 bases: TGCGCCAGCAGCTTTATGCAGGGGGCCTTGAACACTGAAGCTTTCTTT. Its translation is CASSFMQGALNTEAFF.

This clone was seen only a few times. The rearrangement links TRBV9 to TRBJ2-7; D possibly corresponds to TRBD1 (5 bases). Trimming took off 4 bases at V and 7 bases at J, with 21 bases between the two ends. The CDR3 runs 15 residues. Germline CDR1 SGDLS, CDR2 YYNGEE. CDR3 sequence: CASSPRPGHQEEQYF. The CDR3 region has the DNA TGTGCCAGCAGCCCCCGGCCTGGACACCAAGAGGAGCAGTACTTC.

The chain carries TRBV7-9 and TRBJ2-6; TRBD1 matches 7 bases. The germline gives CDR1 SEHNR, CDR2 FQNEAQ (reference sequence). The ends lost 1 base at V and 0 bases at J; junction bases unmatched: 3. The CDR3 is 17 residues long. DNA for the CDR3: TGTGCCAGCAGCTTAGGGGACAGTTACTCTGGGGCCAACGTCCTGACTTTC. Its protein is CASSLGDSYSGANVLTF.